What follows are 24 T cell receptor beta chains derived from one specimen sequenced in a study of T cells in Graves' hyperthyroidism and ophthalmopathy. TCR beta CDR3 sequences were amplified from RNA transcripts. TCR CDR3 underwent first-round RT-PCR with the HTBI primer set. TCRdb used MiXCR to reprocess the multiplex PCR reads, holding one entry per CDR3 protein. The sample records some 770,000 distinct CDR3 sequences, approximately 16% being singletons. Sequencing was carried out using blood. Receptor source: a man aged 18 to 35 with Graves' hyperthyroidism.

There are many counts of this clonotype. The chain has TRBV20-1 and TRBJ2-1, with D hard to call. V was shortened by 1 base and J by 10 bases, with 11 bases between the two germline ends. The CDR3 has 12 residues. Germline values: CDR1 DFQATT, CDR2 SNEGSKA (reference sequence). The CDR3 sequence is CSARASRWEQFF. CDR3 in DNA: TGCAGTGCTAGAGCCTCGCGATGGGAGCAGTTCTTC.

This rearrangement joins TRBV5-5 to TRBJ1-5, with D maybe TRBD1 (5 bases). Trimming shortened V by 5 bases and J by 1 base, and 16 bases separated the two germline ends. This CDR3 comprises 16 residues. The V gene's germline CDR1 is SGHKS and CDR2 YYEKEE (reference sequence). CDR3: CASRTGANPSNQPQHF. The CDR3, as DNA: TGTGCCAGCAGGACCGGGGCCAACCCCAGCAATCAGCCCCAGCATTTT. The whole variable domain, remainder taken from reference TRBV5-5 and TRBJ1-5, is DAGVTQSPTHLIKTRGQQVTLRCSPISGHKSVSWYQQVLGQGPQFIFQYYEKEERGRGNFPDRFSARQFPNYSSELNVNALLLGDSALYLCASRTGANPSNQPQHFGDGTRLSIL.

This clonotype was picked up a small number of times. The V gene is TRBV20-1, the J gene TRBJ1-5; D perhaps matches TRBD1 (5 bases). The CDR3 is 11 residues long. Germline lookup yields CDR1 DFQATT and CDR2 SNEGSKA (reference sequence). Trimming stripped 5 bases from V and 6 bases from J, with 8 bases between. The CDR3 sequence is CSAAQGQPQHF. In DNA form, the CDR3 reads TGCAGTGCTGCCCAGGGTCAGCCCCAGCATTTT.

The chain uses TRBV19 and TRBJ1-5; D gene uncertain. With 6 bases removed from V and 6 bases from J, the gap between germline ends came to 12 bases. CDR3 length equals 13 residues. In germline, CDR1 is LNHDA, CDR2 SQIVND (reference sequence). CDR3 DNA sequence: TGTGCCAGTAGGGAGGAAAGCTTTCAGCCCCAGCATTTT. Its protein product is CASREESFQPQHF.

This clonotype came up many times. The chain has TRBV11-1 and TRBJ2-7; a possible D gene is TRBD2 (5 bases). Germline V lookup: CDR1 SGHAT, CDR2 FQDESV (reference sequence). This CDR3 comprises 14 residues. Trimming took off 5 bases at V and 0 bases at J, with 11 bases between the two ends. The CDR3 DNA sequence: TGTGCCAGCAGCCGAGTGGGGAGCTCCTACGAGCAGTACTTC. Amino acids: CASSRVGSSYEQYF.

This chain joins TRBV5-1 and TRBJ2-7, with TRBD2 identical over 12 bases. CDR3 length: 21 amino acids. With V trimmed by 6 bases and J by 3 bases, 25 bases remained unmatched. CDR1 SGHRS and CDR2 YFSETQ come from the germline V gene. This chain's CDR3 is CASKLAGGPPLYLGTVYEQYF. CDR3 in DNA: TGCGCCAGCAAACTAGCGGGAGGCCCCCCGCTTTACCTTGGGACCGTCTACGAGCAGTACTTC.

Many counts were recorded for this clonotype. The rearrangement links TRBV6-6 to TRBJ1-1; a possible D gene is TRBD1 (6 bases). The CDR3 sequence is 16 residues long. The germline V and J ends were trimmed by 2 bases and 4 bases, with 17 bases remaining between them. Germline V gives CDR1 MNHNY, CDR2 SVGAGI (reference sequence). This CDR3 is CASSYTQQGGGTEAFF. CDR3 in DNA: TGTGCCAGCAGTTACACCCAACAGGGTGGGGGCACTGAAGCTTTCTTT.

Regarding this clonotype: This may be a read error, as it is one base from a much larger clone. This chain uses TRBV27 with TRBJ2-7; D unclear. There are 12 residues in the CDR3. The V gene's germline CDR1 is MNHEY and CDR2 SMNVEV (reference sequence). V was cut by 5 bases and J by 7 bases, with 12 bases left in between. CDR3 in amino acids: CASSEPGGEQYF. In DNA form, the CDR3 reads TGTGCCAGCAGTGAACCCGGTGGGGAGCAGTACTTC.

The chain couples TRBV7-3 to TRBJ2-3, with D maybe TRBD2 (5 bases). Germline V lookup: CDR1 SGHTA, CDR2 FQGTGA. The CDR3 totals 16 residues. The V end lost 5 bases, the J end lost 2 bases, and 17 bases lay between the germline ends. In nucleotides, the CDR3 is TGTGCCAGCAGCCTACACCCGGCGGGTTACACAGATACGCAGTATTTT. This gives the protein CASSLHPAGYTDTQYF.

This clonotype was detected many times. J is TRBJ2-7 and V is TRBV10-1, with TRBD1 matching over 10 bases. Trimming cost V 2 bases and J 2 bases; bases outside gene matches: 3. Germline values: CDR1 WNHNN, CDR2 SYGVQD (reference sequence). This CDR3 has 15 amino acids. The CDR3 sequence is CASSEGDRGTYEQYF. DNA of the CDR3: TGCGCCAGCAGTGAGGGGGACAGGGGAACCTACGAGCAGTACTTC.

This clonotype showed up many times. The chain has TRBV12-3 or TRBV12-4 and TRBJ2-3, with a weak D call TRBD2 (6 bases). V was clipped by 3 bases and J by 2 bases, with 9 bases between them. CDR3 length: 14 residues. CDR3 sequence: CASSFGLLTDTQYF. CDR3 nucleotides: TGTGCCAGCAGTTTCGGACTACTCACAGATACGCAGTATTTT.

This clonotype was seen many times. In DNA, the CDR3 is TGTGCCAGCAGCTTTGGCTGGACAGGGACTTCCCTTCTCTCTGGGGCCAACGTCCTGACTTTC. Its protein is CASSFGWTGTSLLSGANVLTF. The V and J genes are TRBV11-2 and TRBJ2-6, with 8 bases aligning to TRBD1. The V gene's germline CDR1 is SGHAT and CDR2 FQNNGV. The CDR3 covers 21 residues. J lost 0 bases, V lost 3 bases, and 16 bases had no gene match.

This clonotype came up a few times. J is TRBJ2-7 and V is TRBV28, with 9 bases identical to TRBD2. Looked up from germline, CDR1 is MDHEN and CDR2 is SYDVKM. The CDR3 extends over 14 amino acids. V dropped 6 bases and J dropped 4; count of bases not matched to a gene: 7. CDR3 DNA sequence: TGTGCCAGCAGAATAGCGGGAGAGATATACGAGCAGTACTTC. Protein product: CASRIAGEIYEQYF. Complete variable domain (other parts from reference TRBV28 and TRBJ2-7): DVKVTQSSRYLVKRTGEKVFLECVQDMDHENMFWYRQDPGLGLRLIYFSYDVKMKEKGDIPEGYSVSREKKERFSLILESASTNQTSMYLCASRIAGEIYEQYFGPGTRLTVT.

V gene TRBV4-1 combines with J gene TRBJ2-5, with unresolved D. Germline-derived CDR1 and CDR2 are MGHRA and YSYEKL. V lost 0 bases and J lost 6, with 8 bases in between. The CDR3 is 13 residues long. The CDR3, as DNA: TGCGCCAGCAGCCAAGACCCTGGGAAGACCCAGTACTTC. Translating it yields CASSQDPGKTQYF.

In this sample, this clonotype turned up a few times. This chain joins TRBV20-1 and TRBJ2-1, with D perhaps matching TRBD1 (5 bases). The germline V gene encodes CDR1 DFQATT and CDR2 SNEGSKA (reference sequence). Trimming removed 0 bases from V and 7 bases from J, with 10 bases in between. There are 13 residues in the CDR3. The CDR3 bases are TGCAGTGCTAGAGATGACGCAGGGAATGAGCAGTTCTTC. This translates into CSARDDAGNEQFF.

Ten or more counts support this clonotype. This rearrangement joins TRBV20-1 to TRBJ2-7, with TRBD2 as a possible D gene (5 bases). Germline CDR1 DFQATT, CDR2 SNEGSKA (reference sequence). V was cut by 0 bases and J by 2 bases, with 14 bases left in between. The CDR3 loop spans 15 amino acids. The CDR3 reads CSARDYSTGTYEQYF. The CDR3 DNA reads TGCAGTGCTAGAGATTATTCGACGGGGACCTACGAGCAGTACTTC.

This chain connects TRBV6-5 to TRBJ2-7, with 9 bases lining up with TRBD2. The length of the CDR3 is 15 residues. V lost 2 bases to trimming and J lost 5 bases; unmatched junction nucleotides: 7. From germline, CDR1 is MNHEY and CDR2 SVGAGI. The CDR3 here is CASSYGAGGRNEQYF. The CDR3 bases are TGTGCCAGCAGTTACGGGGCGGGGGGGCGGAACGAGCAGTACTTC.

Regarding this clonotype: The junction departs from germline at one end; a sequencing error may be responsible. This rearrangement joins TRBV5-1 to TRBJ1-1, with a tentative D call TRBD1 (6 bases). The CDR3 covers 15 residues. Germline CDR1 SGHRS, CDR2 YFSETQ. The CDR3 is CASSLAVGGYTEALF. CDR3 coding DNA: TGCGCCAGCAGCTTGGCCGTAGGGGGGTACACTGAAGCTCTCTTT.

This clonotype appeared a few times. V is TRBV6-5 and J is TRBJ2-1; 12 bases align to TRBD2. CDR3 length: 15 amino acids. Germline V lookup: CDR1 MNHEY, CDR2 SVGAGI. After removal of 0 bases from V and 15 bases from J, the junction contained 9 bases not matched to a gene. As DNA, the CDR3 is TGTGCCAGCAGTTACTCGGCTAGCGGGAGGGTCCCCCGGTTCTTC. Its protein product is CASSYSASGRVPRFF.

CDR3 nucleotides: TGTGCCAGCAGCCACTTACAGGAGGTCGGGAGCTATGGCTACACCTTC. This translates into CASSHLQEVGSYGYTF. The V and J genes are TRBV3-1 and TRBJ1-2; TRBD1 is a possible D gene (5 bases). Trimming took off 3 bases at V and 4 bases at J, with 18 bases between the two ends. CDR1 LGHDT and CDR2 YNNKEL come from the germline V gene (reference sequence). The length of the CDR3 is 16 residues.

A few counts support this clonotype. The chain has TRBV29-1 and TRBJ2-2; 10 positions match TRBD2. The J segment lost 3 bases and the V segment lost 6 bases, leaving 1 base of the junction unmatched. The germline V gene has CDR1 SQVTM and CDR2 ANQGSEA. The CDR3 is made up of 13 amino acids. CDR3 amino acids: CSVAGGHTGELFF. DNA of the CDR3: TGCAGCGTAGCGGGAGGGCACACCGGGGAGCTGTTTTTT.

This chain joins TRBV6-2 or TRBV6-3 and TRBJ1-1; no clear D gene. CDR1 MNHEY and CDR2 SVGEGT come from the germline V gene. V lost 2 bases, J lost 11 bases, and 9 bases lay in between. The CDR3 totals 11 residues. The CDR3 here is CASSYGVSAFF. For the CDR3, the DNA is TGTGCCAGCAGTTACGGGGTCAGCGCTTTCTTT.

CDR3 loop: CATSEAGTSGDYNEQFF. The CDR3 coding sequence is TGTGCCACCAGTGAAGCCGGGACTAGCGGGGACTACAATGAGCAGTTCTTC. This chain joins TRBV24-1 and TRBJ2-1; 13 nucleotides line up with TRBD2. The germline V gene encodes CDR1 KGHDR and CDR2 SFDVKD. V gave up 4 bases and J gave up 3 bases; unmatched junction bases: 5. The CDR3 length is 17 residues.

This clonotype was found many times. This CDR3 is CASSRHREAPLHF. The CDR3 region has the DNA TGTGCCAGCAGCCGACACAGGGAGGCACCCCTCCACTTT. The J gene is TRBJ1-6, the V gene TRBV11-2, with D perhaps matching TRBD1 (6 bases). The CDR3 consists of 13 residues. Germline CDR1 reads SGHAT; CDR2 reads FQNNGV. V was pared by 5 bases and J by 11 bases, with 13 bases between.